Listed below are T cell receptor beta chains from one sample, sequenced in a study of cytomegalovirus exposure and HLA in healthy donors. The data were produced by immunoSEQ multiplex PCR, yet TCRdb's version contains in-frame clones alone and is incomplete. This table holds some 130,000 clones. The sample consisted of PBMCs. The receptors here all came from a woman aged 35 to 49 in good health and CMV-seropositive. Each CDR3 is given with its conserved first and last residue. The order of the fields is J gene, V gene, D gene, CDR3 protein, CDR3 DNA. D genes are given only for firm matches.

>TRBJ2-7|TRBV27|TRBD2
CASSLGGGRGSYEQYF
TGTGCCAGCAGTTTAGGGGGCGGGAGGGGTTCCTACGAGCAGTACTTC
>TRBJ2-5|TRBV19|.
CASSTLASETQYF
TGTGCCAGTAGTACCCTAGCGAGCGAGACCCAGTACTTC
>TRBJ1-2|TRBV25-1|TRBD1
CASSRDRGDDYGYTF
TGTGCCAGCAGCCGGGACAGGGGCGACGACTATGGCTACACCTTC
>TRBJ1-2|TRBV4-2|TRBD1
CASSQGGQGGPGNYGYTF
TGTGCCAGCAGCCAGGGGGGACAGGGGGGCCCAGGGAACTATGGCTACACCTTC
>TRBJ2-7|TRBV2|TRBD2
CASRGTTYEQYF
TGTGCCAGCAGGGGGACTACGTACGAGCAGTACTTC
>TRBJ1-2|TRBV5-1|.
CASSLSDGYGYTF
TGCGCCAGCAGCTTGAGCGACGGATATGGCTACACCTTC
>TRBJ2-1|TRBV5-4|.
CASLSGGKYNEQFF
TGTGCCAGCTTATCGGGCGGGAAGTACAATGAGCAGTTCTTC
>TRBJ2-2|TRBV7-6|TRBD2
CASSFNVAGVRGELFF
TGTGCCAGCAGCTTTAATGTAGCGGGAGTTCGCGGGGAGCTGTTTTTT
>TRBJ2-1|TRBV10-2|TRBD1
CASRKTGDGYNEQFF
TGCGCCAGCAGAAAAACAGGGGACGGCTACAATGAGCAGTTCTTC
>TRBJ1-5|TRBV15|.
CATSRGAGSNQPQHF
TGTGCCACCAGCAGAGGTGCGGGGAGCAATCAGCCCCAGCATTTT
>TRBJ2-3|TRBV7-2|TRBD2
CASSLRLAGPTDTQYF
TGTGCCAGCAGTTTGCGACTAGCGGGTCCCACAGATACGCAGTATTTT
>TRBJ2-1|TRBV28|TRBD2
CASRPTSGSEDEQFF
TGTGCCAGCAGACCGACTAGCGGGAGTGAAGATGAGCAGTTCTTC
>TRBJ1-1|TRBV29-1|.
CSVGAVGNTEAFF
TGCAGCGTTGGAGCGGTGGGGAACACTGAAGCTTTCTTT
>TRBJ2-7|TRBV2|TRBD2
CASSLGGAEYEQYF
TGTGCCAGCAGCTTGGGAGGGGCGGAGTACGAGCAGTACTTC
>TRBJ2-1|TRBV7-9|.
CASSPSSGSYNEQFF
TGTGCCAGCAGCCCCTCCTCGGGTTCCTACAATGAGCAGTTCTTC
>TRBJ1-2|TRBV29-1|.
CSVEEQNYGYTF
TGCAGCGTTGAAGAACAAAACTATGGCTACACCTTC